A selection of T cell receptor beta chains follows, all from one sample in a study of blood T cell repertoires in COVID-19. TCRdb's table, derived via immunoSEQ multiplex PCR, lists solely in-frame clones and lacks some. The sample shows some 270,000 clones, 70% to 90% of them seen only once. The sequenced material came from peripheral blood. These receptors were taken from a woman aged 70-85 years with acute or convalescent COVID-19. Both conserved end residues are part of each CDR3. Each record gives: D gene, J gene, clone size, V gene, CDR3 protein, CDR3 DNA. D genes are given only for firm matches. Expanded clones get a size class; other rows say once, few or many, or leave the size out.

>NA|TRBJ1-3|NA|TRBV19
CASSISGIHSGNTIYF
TGTGCCAGTAGTATATCGGGGATACACTCTGGAAACACCATATATTTT
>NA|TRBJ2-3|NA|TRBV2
CASSGPHSTDTQYF
TGTGCCAGCAGTGGACCACATAGCACGGATACGCAGTATTTT
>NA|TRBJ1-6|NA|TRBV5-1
CASSLTWGGASPLHF
TGCGCCAGCAGCTTGACTTGGGGGGGCGCTTCACCCCTCCACTTT
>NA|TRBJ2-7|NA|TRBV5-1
CASSLSPGPYEQYF
TGCGCCAGCAGCTTGTCGCCAGGTCCCTACGAGCAGTACTTC
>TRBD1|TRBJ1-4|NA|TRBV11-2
CASSLGRQGNEKLFF
TGTGCCAGCAGCTTAGGGAGACAGGGAAACGAAAAACTGTTTTTT
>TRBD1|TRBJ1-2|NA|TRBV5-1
CASSLDPGTAYGYTF
TGCGCCAGCAGCTTGGATCCCGGGACAGCCTATGGCTACACCTTC
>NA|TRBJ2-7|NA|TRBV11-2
CASSPINRATGYEQYF
TGTGCCAGCAGCCCAATTAACAGGGCCACAGGTTACGAGCAGTACTTC
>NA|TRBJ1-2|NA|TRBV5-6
CASRGRKGVYGYTF
TGTGCCAGCAGGGGACGGAAGGGGGTCTATGGCTACACCTTC
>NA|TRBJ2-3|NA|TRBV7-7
CASSRTSTDTQYF
TGTGCTAGCAGCCGGACTAGCACAGATACGCAGTATTTT
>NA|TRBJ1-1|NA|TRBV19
CASSIPEGRSDTEAFF
TGTGCCAGTAGTATTCCGGAGGGACGATCGGACACTGAAGCTTTCTTT
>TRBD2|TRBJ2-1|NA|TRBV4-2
CASRKAGGPNEQFF
TGTGCCAGCAGGAAGGCGGGGGGCCCCAATGAGCAGTTCTTC
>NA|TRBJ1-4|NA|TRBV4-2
CASSQDQAGTEKLFF
TGTGCCAGCAGCCAAGATCAGGCAGGGACAGAAAAACTGTTTTTT
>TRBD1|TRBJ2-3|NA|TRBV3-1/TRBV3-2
CASSPPRTGPGADTQYF
TGTGCCAGCAGCCCCCCCCGGACAGGGCCGGGAGCAGATACGCAGTATTTT
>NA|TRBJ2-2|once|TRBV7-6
CASSTYREEDGELFF
TGTGCCAGCAGCACCTACAGGGAAGAGGACGGGGAGCTGTTTTTT
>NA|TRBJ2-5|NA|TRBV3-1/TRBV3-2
CASSRGLVGETQYF
TGTGCCAGCAGCCGAGGACTGGTTGGAGAGACCCAGTACTTC
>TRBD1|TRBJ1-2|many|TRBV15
CATSRAGQGQGYTF
TGTGCCACCAGCAGAGCGGGACAGGGCCAAGGCTACACCTTC
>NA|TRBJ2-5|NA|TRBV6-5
CAAQHGSTQETQYF
TGTGCCGCCCAACATGGGAGTACCCAAGAGACCCAGTACTTC
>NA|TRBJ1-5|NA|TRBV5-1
CASSLVGRGEGQPQHF
TGCGCCAGCAGCTTGGTTGGGAGAGGAGAGGGACAGCCCCAGCATTTT
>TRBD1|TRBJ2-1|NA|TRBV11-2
CASSSTLRDRGLFEQFF
TGTGCCAGCAGCTCAACCCTCCGGGACAGGGGGCTATTTGAGCAGTTCTTC
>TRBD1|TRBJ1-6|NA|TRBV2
CASSAGTVNSPLHF
TGTGCCAGCAGTGCCGGGACAGTTAATTCACCCCTCCACTTT
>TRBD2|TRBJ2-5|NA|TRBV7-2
CASSSRTSGDIQETQYF
TGTGCCAGCAGCTCCCGGACTAGCGGGGATATTCAAGAGACCCAGTACTTC
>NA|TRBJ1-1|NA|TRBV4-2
CASSQPRGIAFF
TGTGCCAGCAGCCAGCCTAGGGGGATAGCTTTCTTT
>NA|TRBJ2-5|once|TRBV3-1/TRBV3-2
CASSLGLQILQETQYF
TGTGCCAGCAGCCTCGGACTCCAAATCCTACAAGAGACCCAGTACTTC
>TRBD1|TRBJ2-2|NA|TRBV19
CASSQGATGELFF
TGTGCCAGTAGCCAGGGGGCAACCGGGGAGCTGTTTTTT
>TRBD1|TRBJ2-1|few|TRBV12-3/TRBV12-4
CASRPGTGNEQFF
TGTGCCAGCAGACCCGGGACAGGCAATGAGCAGTTCTTC
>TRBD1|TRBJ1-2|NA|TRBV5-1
CASRQTGSDYGYTF
TGCGCCAGCAGGCAGACAGGGTCGGACTATGGCTACACCTTC
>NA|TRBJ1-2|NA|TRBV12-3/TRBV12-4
CASSLHPETGYTF
TGTGCCAGCAGTTTACACCCGGAGACGGGCTACACCTTC
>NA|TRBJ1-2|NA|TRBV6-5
CASSYSGVNYGYTF
TGTGCCAGCAGTTACTCCGGGGTTAACTATGGCTACACCTTC
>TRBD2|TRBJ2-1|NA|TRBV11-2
CASSSSGGAGNEQFF
TGTGCCAGCAGCTCTAGCGGGGGGGCCGGTAATGAGCAGTTCTTC